The 19 T cell receptor beta chains below come from one sample, sequenced in a study of T-cell memory formation after mild COVID-19. TCRdb re-derived calls from the 5' RACE reads in MiXCR, one entry per CDR3 protein. Among 450,000 to 650,000 distinct CDR3 sequences listed, around 21% were seen once. The sequencing sample was made of PBMCs or a T cell subset sorted from them (not recorded which). Receptor source: an adult woman who had mild COVID-19 (a few samples of this study predate the infection). Cell type and time point are not known.

This clonotype was seen more than once but under ten times. The chain links TRBV5-1 to TRBJ2-7; 7 bases are a match to TRBD1. With 2 bases clipped from V and 6 bases from J, the junction kept 14 bases outside the gene matches. Germline CDR1 is SGHRS and CDR2 is YFSETQ. The CDR3 runs 16 residues. The CDR3 DNA is TGCGCCAGCAGCTTCCACAATCCCCGGGACAGCGGCGAGCAGTACTTC. Translation gives CASSFHNPRDSGEQYF.

This chain connects TRBV12-3 or TRBV12-4 to TRBJ2-4, with D perhaps matching TRBD2 (6 bases). V was cut by 6 bases and J by 7 bases, with 16 bases left in between. The CDR3 is 14 residues long. CDR3 residues: CASSPGGGSNIQYF. DNA of the CDR3: TGTGCCAGCAGCCCCGGGGGAGGTAGCAACATTCAGTACTTC.

The sample holds a few counts of this clonotype. The chain combines TRBV7-6 with TRBJ2-7, with D possibly matching TRBD2 (6 bases). With 1 base removed from V and 7 bases from J, the gap between germline ends came to 17 bases. There are 15 residues in the CDR3. Germline V gene data show CDR1 as SGHVS and CDR2 as FNYEAQ. This CDR3 is CASSLGRTGRGEQYF. The CDR3 nucleotides read TGTGCCAGCAGCTTAGGAAGAACCGGGAGAGGAGAGCAGTACTTC.

This clonotype has a handful of counts. The chain recombines TRBV20-1 with TRBJ2-7; 9 bases are shared with TRBD2. The CDR3 runs to 15 residues. V shed 3 bases, J shed 1 base, and the junction held 7 bases outside the gene matches. In germline, CDR1 is DFQATT, CDR2 SNEGSKA (reference sequence). The CDR3 DNA reads as TGCAGTGCTAGTAGCGGGGGACAACCTTCCTACGAGCAGTACTTC. This codes for CSASSGGQPSYEQYF.

The chain combines TRBV7-7 with TRBJ2-5, with D perhaps matching TRBD2 (5 bases). Germline V gives CDR1 SSHAT, CDR2 FNYEAQ (reference sequence). With 4 bases removed from V and 4 bases from J, the gap between germline ends came to 13 bases. This CDR3 region has 14 residues. In nucleotides, the CDR3 is TGTGCCAGCAGCTCCTACGGGGTATTAGAGACCCAGTACTTC. It codes for CASSSYGVLETQYF.

This sequence joins TRBV12-3 or TRBV12-4 and TRBJ1-1; D gene unclear. V was cut by 6 bases and J by 3 bases, with 14 bases left in between. The CDR3 sequence is 14 residues long. The CDR3 is CASSTGSGHTEAFF. CDR3 sequence (DNA): TGTGCCAGCAGCACCGGCTCAGGTCACACTGAAGCTTTCTTT.

The J gene is TRBJ2-7, the V gene TRBV5-1, with TRBD1 matching over 10 bases. V shed 4 bases and J 3 bases; nucleotides not matched to a gene: 7. This CDR3 comprises 15 residues. In germline, CDR1 is SGHRS, CDR2 YFSETQ. CDR3 in DNA: TGCGCCAGCAGCGATCAGACAGGGGGCGGCTACGAGCAGTACTTC. Protein sequence: CASSDQTGGGYEQYF.

This clonotype was observed at least ten times. The chain uses TRBV6-5 and TRBJ2-2; D is unresolved. V was clipped by 5 bases and J by 1 base, with 8 bases between them. In germline, CDR1 is MNHEY, CDR2 SVGAGI. The CDR3 runs 14 residues. The chain's CDR3 is CASSPRRNTGELFF. CDR3 DNA sequence: TGTGCCAGCAGTCCCCGCAGGAACACCGGGGAGCTGTTTTTT.

The V gene is TRBV24-1, the J gene TRBJ2-1, with 8 bases identical to TRBD2. The germline V gene encodes CDR1 KGHDR and CDR2 SFDVKD. The CDR3 consists of 12 residues. V shed 11 bases and J 5 bases; nucleotides not matched to a gene: 4. CDR3 DNA sequence: TGTGCCATTGAGCGGGGGCACAATGAGCAGTTCTTC. This encodes CAIERGHNEQFF.

This clonotype was detected a few times. V and J are TRBV5-1 and TRBJ2-3; TRBD1 matches at 7 bases. Germline values: CDR1 SGHRS, CDR2 YFSETQ. This CDR3 comprises 13 residues. J gave up 5 bases and V 1 base, and 1 base lay outside the gene matches. CDR3: CASSLTGEDTQYF. DNA of the CDR3: TGCGCCAGCAGCTTGACAGGGGAAGATACGCAGTATTTT.

J is TRBJ2-7 and V is TRBV4-3, with a tentative D call TRBD1 (6 bases). The CDR3 covers 15 residues. Trimming removed 3 bases at V and 3 bases at J, with 15 bases between. Germline V CDR1 and CDR2: LGHNA, YSLEER. The CDR3 DNA sequence: TGCGCCAGCAGCCAGGACACAGGGTCCAACTACGAGCAGTACTTC. It yields the protein CASSQDTGSNYEQYF.

This clonotype occurred a few times. The genes are TRBV29-1 and TRBJ2-4; D is possibly TRBD2 (6 bases). The germline CDR1 and CDR2 sequences are SQVTM and ANQGSEA. This CDR3 is built from 14 residues. The ends were cut back, 4 bases at V and 1 base at J, with 11 bases in the middle. The CDR3 spells CSVVEGAAKNIQYF. As DNA, the CDR3 is TGCAGCGTTGTGGAGGGAGCGGCCAAAAACATTCAGTACTTC.

In this sample, this clonotype turned up many times. J is TRBJ2-1 and V is TRBV12-3 or TRBV12-4; TRBD2 might be the D (5 bases). This CDR3 spans 13 amino acids. Trimming stripped 4 bases from V and 11 bases from J, with 15 bases between. Written as DNA, the CDR3 is TGTGCCAGCAGTTCCGAGGGCTCGACAAAGCAGTTCTTC. Its protein product is CASSSEGSTKQFF.

This clonotype was found a few times. The J gene is TRBJ1-1, the V gene TRBV18; D not certain. CDR3 size: 14 residues. The V gene's germline CDR1 is KGHSH and CDR2 LQKENI. V lost 0 bases and J lost 1, with 6 bases in between. The CDR3 region is CASSPPFRNTEAFF. DNA of the CDR3: TGTGCCAGCTCACCACCGTTCCGGAACACTGAAGCTTTCTTT.

The V call is TRBV7-6, the J call TRBJ1-1; a possible D gene is TRBD1 (5 bases). This CDR3 spans 16 amino acids. V was pared by 5 bases and J by 1 base, with 17 bases between. Per germline, CDR1 SGHVS and CDR2 FNYEAQ. CDR3: CASSPKPTVPNTEAFF. CDR3 nucleotides: TGTGCCAGCAGCCCAAAACCGACAGTCCCGAACACTGAAGCTTTCTTT.

Many counts were recorded for this clonotype. The V call is TRBV12-3 or TRBV12-4, the J call TRBJ2-7; no firm D call. Trimming took 5 bases from V and 5 from J, leaving 7 bases between them. This CDR3 spans 11 amino acids. For the CDR3, the DNA is TGTGCCAGCAGTCCCCTAGACGAGCAGTACTTC. Its translation is CASSPLDEQYF.

The J gene is TRBJ2-2, the V gene TRBV5-1, with a possible D match to TRBD1 (5 bases). V was cut by 4 bases and J by 1 base, with 14 bases left in between. CDR3 length: 16 amino acids. Germline V gene data show CDR1 as SGHRS and CDR2 as YFSETQ. CDR3 sequence reads: CASSRLTTGNTGELFF. The CDR3 bases are TGCGCCAGCAGCCGCCTTACTACAGGGAACACCGGGGAGCTGTTTTTT.

The table lists this clonotype with many counts. This rearrangement joins TRBV20-1 to TRBJ2-1; 8 positions agree with TRBD2. V was clipped by 5 bases and J by 4 bases; unmatched bases: 7. The CDR3 extends over 14 amino acids. The germline gives CDR1 DFQATT, CDR2 SNEGSKA (reference sequence). The DNA for the CDR3 is TGCAGTGCTCGGGAGGGGGGGCGGTACAATGAGCAGTTCTTC. It is translated as CSAREGGRYNEQFF.

This clonotype was seen a few times. V gene TRBV1 combines with J gene TRBJ2-7. TRBV1 is a pseudogene locus. There are 15 residues in the CDR3. CDR3 coding DNA: TGCACCAGCAGCCAAGTGGCGAATCTTACCTACGAGCAGTACTTC. Translation gives CTSSQVANLTYEQYF.